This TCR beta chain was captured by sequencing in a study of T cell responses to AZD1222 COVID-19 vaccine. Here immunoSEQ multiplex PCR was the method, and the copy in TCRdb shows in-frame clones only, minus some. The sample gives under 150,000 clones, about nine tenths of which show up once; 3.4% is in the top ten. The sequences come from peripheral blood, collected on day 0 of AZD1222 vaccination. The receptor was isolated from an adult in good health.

CDR3 sequence (DNA): TGTGCCAGCAGCCGGGACACAAATCAGCCCCAGCATTTT. It codes for CASSRDTNQPQHF. This rearrangement joins TRBV6-5 to TRBJ1-5, with TRBD1 as a possible D gene (6 bases). The CDR3 extends over 13 amino acids. Germline V lookup: CDR1 MNHEY, CDR2 SVGAGI. V dropped 6 bases and J dropped 4 bases, with 10 bases sitting between them.